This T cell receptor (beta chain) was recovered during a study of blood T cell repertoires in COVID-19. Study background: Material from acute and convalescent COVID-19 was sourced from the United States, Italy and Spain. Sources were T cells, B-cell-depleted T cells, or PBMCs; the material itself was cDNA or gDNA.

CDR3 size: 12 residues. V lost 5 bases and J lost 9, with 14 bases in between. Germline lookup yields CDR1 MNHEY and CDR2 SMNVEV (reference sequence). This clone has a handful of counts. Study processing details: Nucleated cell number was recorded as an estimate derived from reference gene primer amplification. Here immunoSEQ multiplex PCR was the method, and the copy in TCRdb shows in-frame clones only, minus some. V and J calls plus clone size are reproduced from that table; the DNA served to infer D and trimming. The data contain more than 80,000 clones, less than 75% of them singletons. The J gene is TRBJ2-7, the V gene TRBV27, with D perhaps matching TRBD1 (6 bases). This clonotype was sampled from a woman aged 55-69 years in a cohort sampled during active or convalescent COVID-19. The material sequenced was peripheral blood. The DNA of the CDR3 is TGTGCCAGCAGTGGAAGTGGGACATGGCAGTACTTC. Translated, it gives CASSGSGTWQYF.